Listed here is a single T cell receptor beta chain. Its antigen is not identified. Processing was applied to graft tissue in order to liberate intraepithelial and lamina propria lymphocytes. Assay: immunoSEQ multiplex PCR; the TCRdb copy retains only in-frame clones and omits some. The table lists approximately 63,000 clones, approximately 88% of them singletons. The source of the sample is a study of graft-versus-host responses after intestinal transplantation. Study as a whole: The study gave all recipients anti-thymocyte globulin induction, then tacrolimus and steroids for approximately 3 years. Overall study findings and caveats: Peak levels of circulating GvH clones tracked with early post-transplant HvG declines. Allografts from individuals with graft-donor T cell macrochimerism displayed high graft-versus-host to host-versus-graft clonal ratios. Researchers found GvH clones in recipient marrow, and some showed up first in ileum or blood.

Germline V gene lookup returns CDR1 LNHNV and CDR2 YYDKDF (reference sequence). The V end was cut by 3 bases, the J end by 1 base, with 10 bases between. The length of the CDR3 is 14 residues. Material: ileum tissue, obtained less than 400 days after transplant. This sequence originates from a human patient who received an intestinal transplant, so some T cells may come from the graft donor. This chain joins TRBV15 and TRBJ2-7; D is unresolved. CDR3 amino acids: CATSSGQVSYEQYF. Written as DNA, the CDR3 is TGTGCCACCAGCAGCGGGCAGGTGTCCTACGAGCAGTACTTC.